This T cell receptor (beta chain) was sequenced during a study of cytotoxic CD8 clonotypes in ibrutinib-treated CLL. TCRdb's table, derived via immunoSEQ multiplex PCR, lists solely in-frame clones and lacks some. The sample has some 150,000 clones; about 76% are singletons. Study-level results: Sample timing was unmatched between remission and later-progressing patients; lymph nodes unstudied. With treatment, public clonotypes, which were uncommon, either contracted or remained stable.

The CDR3 has 10 amino acids. In germline, CDR1 is GTSNPN, CDR2 SVGIG (reference sequence). As concerns this clone: Antigen: not known. Its ends do not fully match the called genes, so a read error is possible.

The chain employs TRBV30 and TRBJ2-7, with D unresolved. The starting material was PBMCs, obtained after 24 months of ibrutinib treatment. The TCR comes from a human donor with chronic lymphocytic leukemia. The CDR3 reads CAWGVYEQYF. CDR3 DNA: TGTGCCTGGGGTGTGTACGAGCAGTACTTC.